The clone carrying this T cell receptor (beta chain) was seen a few times. Its matching antigen is unknown. Lamina propria and intraepithelial lymphocytes were released by processing graft tissue. The record originates from a study of graft-versus-host responses after intestinal transplantation. Study in general: Anti-thymocyte globulin served as induction for all recipients, who then took tacrolimus and steroids for three to four years.

Only in-frame clones appear in the TCRdb table, and some are missing; sequencing was by immunoSEQ multiplex PCR. Here the sample spans some 66,000 clones, around 90% being singletons. CDR1 is ENHRY and CDR2 is SYGVKD in the germline V gene. This CDR3 is built from 13 residues. Germline trimming cut 8 bases from V and 2 bases from J; bases unmatched to any gene: 3. Study outcomes and limitations: Analysis identified GvH clones in recipient marrow, with some appearing first in ileum or blood. Researchers found peak circulating GvH clone levels linked to early post-transplant HvG declines.

The origin of this receptor is a human patient who received an intestinal transplant, so some T cells may come from the graft donor. The sequencing used ileum tissue, collected about 350 days after transplant. This chain joins TRBV10-3 and TRBJ2-5, with TRBD1 identical over 9 bases. The chain's CDR3 is CAIGTGRQETQYF. The CDR3 bases are TGTGCCATCGGGACAGGGAGACAAGAGACCCAGTACTTC.